Presented here are 9 T cell receptor beta chains from one specimen sequenced in a study of vaccination effects on CD4 cells after COVID-19. For these receptors, no antigen is known. CD4+ T cells specific for antigen were expanded with viral peptide pools by the ViraFEST assay before sequencing. Cells that had been cultured for 10 days were the source of isolated CD4+ T cells. The person was diagnosed with PCR-confirmed SARS-CoV-2 infection between March and December 2020. Assay used: immunoSEQ multiplex PCR; TCRdb lists only in-frame clones, some missing. The table has 63,000 or so clones, 65% to 75% seen once. The sequencing here drew on CD4+ T cells from PBMCs cultured with HIV peptides, taken before COVID-19 vaccination. Regarding subset: HIV-1 Nef peptide pool negative control/reference culture. These receptor sequences come from a human donor who had a prior SARS-CoV-2 infection.

V usage is TRBV5-4 and J usage is TRBJ2-3, with D possibly TRBD2 on 6 matching bases. This CDR3 contains 14 residues. The V gene lost 0 bases and the J gene lost 4 bases, with 9 bases spanning the gap. Germline V gene lookup returns CDR1 SGHNT and CDR2 YYREEE (reference sequence). Here the CDR3 reads CASSLAAGSDTQYF. CDR3 nucleotides: TGTGCCAGCAGCTTGGCCGCGGGATCAGATACGCAGTATTTT.

This chain uses TRBV11-3 with TRBJ1-6; 10 bases line up with TRBD1. J gave up 7 bases and V 2 bases, and 2 bases lay outside the gene matches. The CDR3 has 15 amino acids. Germline CDR1 and CDR2: SGHNT and YENEEA. CDR3 residues: CASSLMGQGNSPLHF. CDR3 in DNA: TGTGCCAGCAGCTTAATGGGACAGGGGAATTCACCCCTCCACTTT.

The chain couples TRBV5-1 to TRBJ1-4, with D unclear. The CDR3 has 14 amino acids. The ends were cut back, 3 bases at V and 6 bases at J, with 12 bases in the middle. CDR1 and CDR2 (germline): SGHRS, YFSETQ. The CDR3 protein is CASSSTGADEKLFF. The CDR3 nucleotides read TGCGCCAGCAGCTCGACCGGAGCAGATGAAAAACTGTTTTTT.

The chain has TRBV11-3 and TRBJ2-1, with no clear D. V was cut by 1 base and J by 5 bases, with 15 bases left in between. The CDR3 is made up of 16 amino acids. Germline loops: CDR1 SGHNT, CDR2 YENEEA. The CDR3 sequence: CASSLASVVYHNEQFF. The CDR3, as DNA: TGTGCCAGCAGCTTAGCTTCCGTAGTATACCACAATGAGCAGTTCTTC.

The rearrangement links TRBV5-1 to TRBJ2-5; D not resolved. The V end lost 2 bases, the J end lost 2 bases, and 10 bases lay between the germline ends. The CDR3 contains 14 residues. The V gene's germline CDR1 is SGHRS and CDR2 YFSETQ. The CDR3 region has the DNA TGCGCCAGCAGCTTACTCCAGCTTCAAGAGACCCAGTACTTC. The encoded protein is CASSLLQLQETQYF.

This clone has more than one count but fewer than ten. J is TRBJ2-2 and V is TRBV11-2, with a weak D call TRBD1 (6 bases). The CDR3 is 13 residues long. V was shortened by 4 bases and J by 12 bases, with 15 bases between the two germline ends. Germline V gene lookup returns CDR1 SGHAT and CDR2 FQNNGV. The CDR3 DNA is TGTGCCAGCAGCTCAAATAACAGGGCCCAGCTGTTTTTT. It encodes CASSSNNRAQLFF.

The chain recombines TRBV20-1 with TRBJ1-5; D is uncertain. V lost 3 bases to trimming and J lost 5 bases, with 11 bases between them. This CDR3 comprises 13 residues. The germline gives CDR1 DFQATT, CDR2 SNEGSKA (reference sequence). The CDR3 reads CSASPDTDQPQHF. The CDR3 DNA reads TGCAGTGCTAGTCCCGACACTGATCAGCCCCAGCATTTT.

The chain employs TRBV1 and TRBJ2-7; TRBD2, the table's D call, was not compared with the DNA. TRBV1 is labeled a pseudogene. The CDR3 is 18 amino acids. The CDR3 DNA reads TGCACCAGGCCCTTCTACAGGCGCAAAAGGGACTACTCCTACGAGCAGTACTTC. Amino acids: CTRPFYRRKRDYSYEQYF.

This chain connects TRBV5-6 to TRBJ2-6; D gene unclear. V lost 2 bases and J 0 bases, leaving 6 bases between the germline ends. Germline CDR1 and CDR2: SGHDT and YYEEEE. The CDR3 runs 15 residues. DNA for the CDR3: TGTGCCAGCAGCTTCAGCAACTCTGGGGCCAACGTCCTGACTTTC. Translated, it gives CASSFSNSGANVLTF.